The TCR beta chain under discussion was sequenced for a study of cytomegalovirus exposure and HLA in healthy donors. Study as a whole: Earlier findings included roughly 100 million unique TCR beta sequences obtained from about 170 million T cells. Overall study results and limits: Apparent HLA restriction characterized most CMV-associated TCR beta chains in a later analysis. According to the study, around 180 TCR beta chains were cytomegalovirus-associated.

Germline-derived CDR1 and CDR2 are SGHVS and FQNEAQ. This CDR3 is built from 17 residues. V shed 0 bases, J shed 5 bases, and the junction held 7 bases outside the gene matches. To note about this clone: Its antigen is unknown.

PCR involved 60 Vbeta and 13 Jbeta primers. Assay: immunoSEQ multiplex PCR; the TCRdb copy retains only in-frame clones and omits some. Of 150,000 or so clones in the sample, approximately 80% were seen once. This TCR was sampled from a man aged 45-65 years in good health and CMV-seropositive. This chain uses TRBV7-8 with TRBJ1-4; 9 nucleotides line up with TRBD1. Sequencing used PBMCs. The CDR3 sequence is CASSLAPYRGQNEKLFF. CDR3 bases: TGTGCCAGCAGCTTAGCCCCCTACAGGGGGCAAAATGAAAAACTGTTTTTT.